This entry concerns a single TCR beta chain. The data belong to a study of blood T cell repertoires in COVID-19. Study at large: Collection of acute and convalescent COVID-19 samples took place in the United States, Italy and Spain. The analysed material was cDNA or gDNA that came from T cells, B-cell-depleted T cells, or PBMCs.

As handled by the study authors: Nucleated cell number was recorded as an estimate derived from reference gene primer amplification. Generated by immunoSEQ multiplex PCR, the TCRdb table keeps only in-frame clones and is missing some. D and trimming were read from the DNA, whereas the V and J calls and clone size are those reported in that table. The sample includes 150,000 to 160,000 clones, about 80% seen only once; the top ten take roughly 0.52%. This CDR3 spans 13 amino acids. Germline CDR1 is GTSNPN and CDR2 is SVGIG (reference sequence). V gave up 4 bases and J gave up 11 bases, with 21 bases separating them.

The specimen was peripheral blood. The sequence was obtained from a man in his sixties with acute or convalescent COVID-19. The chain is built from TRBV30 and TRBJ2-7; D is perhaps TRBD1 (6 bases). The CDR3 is CAWTEPGGRSEYF. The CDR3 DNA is TGTGCCTGGACTGAACCTGGGGGCAGGTCGGAGTACTTC. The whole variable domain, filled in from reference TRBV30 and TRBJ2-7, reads SQTIHQWPATLVQPVGSPLSLECTVEGTSNPNLYWYRQAAGRGLQLLFYSVGIGQISSEVPQNLSASRPQDRQFILSSKKLLLSDSGFYLCAWTEPGGRSEYFGPGTRLTVT.